The 14 T cell receptor beta chains below come from one sample, sequenced in a study of T cell responses to AZD1222 COVID-19 vaccine. The table came from immunoSEQ multiplex PCR; TCRdb's copy has only in-frame clones and leaves some out. The sample consists of about 180,000 clones, 85% to 90% of them appearing once. The sequencing used peripheral blood, collected on day 0 of AZD1222 vaccination. The origin of the receptors is an adult in good health.

The V call is TRBV3-1 (or the pseudogene TRBV3-2), the J call TRBJ1-2; a possible D gene is TRBD1 (5 bases). Trimming shortened V by 2 bases and J by 8 bases, and 21 bases separated the two germline ends. This CDR3 comprises 16 residues. The germline gives CDR1 LGHDT, CDR2 YNNKEL (reference sequence). This CDR3 reads CASSQLRDFPVLGYTF. The DNA of the CDR3 is TGTGCCAGCAGCCAACTCCGGGACTTCCCCGTCCTAGGCTACACCTTC.

The gene calls are TRBV28 and TRBJ1-1; no clear D gene. Germline loops: CDR1 MDHEN, CDR2 SYDVKM. The V gene lost 3 bases and the J gene lost 5 bases, with 13 bases spanning the gap. The length of the CDR3 is 14 residues. CDR3 sequence reads: CASSFPGLGTEAFF. CDR3 DNA: TGTGCCAGCAGTTTCCCCGGACTAGGGACTGAAGCTTTCTTT. The whole variable domain, remainder taken from reference TRBV28 and TRBJ1-1, is DVKVTQSSRYLVKRTGEKVFLECVQDMDHENMFWYRQDPGLGLRLIYFSYDVKMKEKGDIPEGYSVSREKKERFSLILESASTNQTSMYLCASSFPGLGTEAFFGQGTRLTVV.

This rearrangement joins TRBV6-4 to TRBJ2-3, with D possibly matching TRBD2 (6 bases). Germline V gene lookup returns CDR1 MRHNA and CDR2 SNTAGT. This CDR3 has 14 residues. V lost 3 bases and J 3 bases, leaving 10 bases between the germline ends. Here the CDR3 DNA reads TGTGCCAGCAGTGAAGGCGGGGATACAGATACGCAGTATTTT. The encoded protein is CASSEGGDTDTQYF.

This clone was counted between two and nine times. V and J are TRBV29-1 and TRBJ1-1; TRBD1 matches at 11 bases. This CDR3 has 13 residues. Germline V gene sequence: CDR1 SQVTM, CDR2 ANQGSEA. V gave up 4 bases and J gave up 4 bases; unmatched junction bases: 2. As DNA, the CDR3 is TGCAGCGTTGGTGGGACAGGGGGCACTGAAGCTTTCTTT. This translates into CSVGGTGGTEAFF. Supplemented by reference TRBV29-1 and TRBJ1-1, the full variable domain reads SAVISQKPSRDICQRGTSLTIQCQVDSQVTMMFWYRQQPGQSLTLIATANQGSEATYESGFVIDKFPISRPNLTFSTLTVSNMSPEDSSIYLCSVGGTGGTEAFFGQGTRLTVV.

The J gene is TRBJ2-7, the V gene TRBV7-9; 8 bases align to TRBD1. Germline CDR1 is SEHNR and CDR2 is FQNEAQ (reference sequence). The CDR3 covers 14 residues. With V trimmed by 4 bases and J by 0 bases, 2 bases remained unmatched. The CDR3 region has the DNA TGTGCCAGCAGCTGGGGACAGGACTCCTACGAGCAGTACTTC. It yields the protein CASSWGQDSYEQYF.

This chain joins TRBV6-5 and TRBJ2-1; a possible D gene is TRBD2 (5 bases). V was clipped by 2 bases and J by 0 bases, with 8 bases between them. Germline-derived CDR1 and CDR2 are MNHEY and SVGAGI. The CDR3 runs 15 residues. The CDR3 here is CASSYQRSSYNEQFF. The CDR3 DNA reads TGTGCCAGCAGTTACCAGCGGAGCTCCTACAATGAGCAGTTCTTC.

The rearrangement uses TRBV28 and TRBJ1-3; the D is unclear. V lost 5 bases, J lost 0 bases, and 8 bases lay in between. This CDR3 has 14 amino acids. Germline V gene lookup returns CDR1 MDHEN and CDR2 SYDVKM. CDR3 amino acids: CASSPTSSGNTIYF. Here the CDR3 DNA reads TGTGCCAGCAGTCCAACTAGCTCTGGAAACACCATATATTTT.

The gene calls are TRBV28 and TRBJ1-5; D gene uncertain. Trimming shortened V by 4 bases and J by 0 bases, and 19 bases separated the two germline ends. The CDR3 runs to 18 residues. Germline lookup yields CDR1 MDHEN and CDR2 SYDVKM. CDR3 residues: CASSYGGSMGYSNQPQHF. In DNA, the CDR3 is TGTGCCAGCAGTTACGGAGGGAGCATGGGGTATAGCAATCAGCCCCAGCATTTT. Full variable domain (rest looked up from reference TRBV28 and TRBJ1-5): DVKVTQSSRYLVKRTGEKVFLECVQDMDHENMFWYRQDPGLGLRLIYFSYDVKMKEKGDIPEGYSVSREKKERFSLILESASTNQTSMYLCASSYGGSMGYSNQPQHFGDGTRLSIL.

The V and J genes are TRBV3-1 (or the pseudogene TRBV3-2) and TRBJ2-1; D is tentatively TRBD1 or TRBD2 (5 bases each). This CDR3 region has 16 residues. Looked up from germline, CDR1 is LGHDT and CDR2 is YNNKEL (reference sequence). Trimming removed 0 bases from V and 10 bases from J, with 19 bases in between. CDR3 protein: CASSQEAGILKGEQFF. CDR3 DNA sequence: TGTGCCAGCAGCCAAGAAGCCGGGATCCTAAAGGGGGAGCAGTTCTTC.

The chain is built from TRBV19 and TRBJ1-1, with D hard to call. CDR1 is LNHDA and CDR2 is SQIVND in the germline V gene (reference sequence). The CDR3 is 13 amino acids. The germline V and J ends were trimmed by 6 bases and 6 bases, with 14 bases remaining between them. The CDR3 DNA reads TGTGCCAGTAGCACGGGATACAGCCCTGAAGCTTTCTTT. It translates to CASSTGYSPEAFF. Together with reference TRBV19 and TRBJ1-1, the CDR3 gives the full variable domain: DGGITQSPKYLFRKEGQNVTLSCEQNLNHDAMYWYRQDPGQGLRLIYYSQIVNDFQKGDIAEGYSVSREKKESFPLTVTSAQKNPTAFYLCASSTGYSPEAFFGQGTRLTVV.

The chain couples TRBV27 to TRBJ2-2; D ambiguous. Germline V gene data show CDR1 as MNHEY and CDR2 as SMNVEV (reference sequence). CDR3 size: 14 residues. V gave up 5 bases and J gave up 2 bases, with 9 bases separating them. CDR3 loop: CASSTQRNTGELFF. CDR3 in DNA: TGTGCCAGCAGTACACAGAGAAACACCGGGGAGCTGTTTTTT.

The V call is TRBV7-9, the J call TRBJ2-1; D tentatively reads TRBD1 or TRBD2 (5 bases each). With 6 bases removed from V and 3 bases from J, the gap between germline ends came to 18 bases. Germline loops: CDR1 SEHNR, CDR2 FQNEAQ (reference sequence). The CDR3 is made up of 16 amino acids. Written as DNA, the CDR3 is TGTGCCAGCAGTCGTACTAGGGGAGCGGACTACAATGAGCAGTTCTTC. Translating gives CASSRTRGADYNEQFF.

V gene TRBV2 combines with J gene TRBJ2-7; maybe TRBD1 (5 bases). Trimming shortened V by 2 bases and J by 4 bases, and 18 bases separated the two germline ends. This CDR3 is 16 amino acids long. Germline loops: CDR1 SNHLY, CDR2 FYNNEI. CDR3 sequence reads: CASSETRAPRAYEQYF. The CDR3 nucleotides read TGTGCCAGCAGTGAAACCAGGGCTCCACGGGCTTACGAGCAGTACTTC.

The chain joins TRBV11-2 to TRBJ2-1; TRBD2 agrees at 11 bases. The CDR3 has 16 amino acids. V lost 6 bases to trimming and J lost 12 bases; unmatched junction nucleotides: 16. The V gene's germline CDR1 is SGHAT and CDR2 FQNNGV. The CDR3 nucleotides read TGTGCCAGCAGTCTAGCCCCGGGACTAGCGGTTTCCCGGCAGTTCTTC. Amino acid sequence: CASSLAPGLAVSRQFF.